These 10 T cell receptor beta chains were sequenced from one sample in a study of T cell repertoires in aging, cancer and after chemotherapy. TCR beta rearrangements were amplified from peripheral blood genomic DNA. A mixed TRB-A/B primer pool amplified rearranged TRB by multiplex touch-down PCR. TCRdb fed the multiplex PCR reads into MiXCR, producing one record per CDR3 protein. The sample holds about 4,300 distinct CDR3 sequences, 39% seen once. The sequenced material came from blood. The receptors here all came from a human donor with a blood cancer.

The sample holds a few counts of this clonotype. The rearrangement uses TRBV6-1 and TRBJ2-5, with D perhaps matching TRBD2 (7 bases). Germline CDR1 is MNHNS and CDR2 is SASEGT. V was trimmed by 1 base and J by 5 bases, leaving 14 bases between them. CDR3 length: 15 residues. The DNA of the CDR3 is TGTGCCAGCAGTGAAGGGGGGGCGGGAGCGGAGACCCAGTACTTC. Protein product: CASSEGGAGAETQYF.

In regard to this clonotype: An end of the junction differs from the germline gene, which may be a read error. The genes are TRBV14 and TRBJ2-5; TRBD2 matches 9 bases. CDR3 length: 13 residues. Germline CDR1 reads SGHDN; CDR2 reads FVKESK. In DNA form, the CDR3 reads TGTGCCAGCAGCCAAGATCTGGCGGGAGGGCCGTGGTTC. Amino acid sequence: CASSQDLAGGPWF.

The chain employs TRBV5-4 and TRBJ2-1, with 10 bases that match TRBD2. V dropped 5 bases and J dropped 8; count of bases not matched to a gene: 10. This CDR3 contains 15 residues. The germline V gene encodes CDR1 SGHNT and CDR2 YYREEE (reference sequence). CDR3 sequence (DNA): TGTGCCAGCAGGATACTAGCGGGAAAAAGGGATGAGCAGTTCTTC. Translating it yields CASRILAGKRDEQFF.

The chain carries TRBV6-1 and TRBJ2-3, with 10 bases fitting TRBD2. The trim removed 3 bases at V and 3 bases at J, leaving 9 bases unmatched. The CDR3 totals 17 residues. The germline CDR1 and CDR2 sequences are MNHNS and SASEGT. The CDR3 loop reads CASSDSGASGSTDTQYF. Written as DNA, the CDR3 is TGTGCCAGCAGTGACTCAGGGGCTAGCGGGAGTACAGATACGCAGTATTTT.

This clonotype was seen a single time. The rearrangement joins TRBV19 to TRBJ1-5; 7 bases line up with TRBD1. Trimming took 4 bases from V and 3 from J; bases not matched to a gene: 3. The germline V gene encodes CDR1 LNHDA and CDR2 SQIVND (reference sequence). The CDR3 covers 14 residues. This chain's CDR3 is CASSSDRDNQPQHF. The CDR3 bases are TGTGCCAGTAGTAGCGACAGGGACAATCAGCCCCAGCATTTT.

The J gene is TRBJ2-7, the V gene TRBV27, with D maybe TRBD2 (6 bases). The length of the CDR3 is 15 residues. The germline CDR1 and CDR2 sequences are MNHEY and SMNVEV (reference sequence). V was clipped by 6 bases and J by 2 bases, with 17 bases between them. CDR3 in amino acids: CASSPGWEETYEQYF. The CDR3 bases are TGTGCCAGCAGCCCCGGGTGGGAGGAAACCTACGAGCAGTACTTC.

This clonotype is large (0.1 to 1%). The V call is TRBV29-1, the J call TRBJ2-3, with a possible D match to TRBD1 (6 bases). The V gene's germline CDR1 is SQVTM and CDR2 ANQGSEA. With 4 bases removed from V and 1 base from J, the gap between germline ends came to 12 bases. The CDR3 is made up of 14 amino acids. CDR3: CSVARGEGTDTQYF. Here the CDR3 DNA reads TGCAGCGTTGCCAGGGGAGAGGGCACAGATACGCAGTATTTT.

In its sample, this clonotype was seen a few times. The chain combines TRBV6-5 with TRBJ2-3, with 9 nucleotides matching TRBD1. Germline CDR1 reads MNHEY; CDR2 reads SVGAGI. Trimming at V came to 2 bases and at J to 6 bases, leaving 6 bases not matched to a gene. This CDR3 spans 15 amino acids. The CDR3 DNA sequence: TGTGCCAGCAGTTACAAGAGGACAGGGGCTGATACGCAGTATTTT. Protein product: CASSYKRTGADTQYF.

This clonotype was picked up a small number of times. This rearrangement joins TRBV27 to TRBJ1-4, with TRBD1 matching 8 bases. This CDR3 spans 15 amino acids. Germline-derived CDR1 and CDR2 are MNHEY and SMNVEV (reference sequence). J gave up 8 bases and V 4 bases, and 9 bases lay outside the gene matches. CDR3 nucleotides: TGTGCCAGCAGTTCCCGGACAGGGTCAAGGGAAAAACTGTTTTTT. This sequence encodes CASSSRTGSREKLFF.

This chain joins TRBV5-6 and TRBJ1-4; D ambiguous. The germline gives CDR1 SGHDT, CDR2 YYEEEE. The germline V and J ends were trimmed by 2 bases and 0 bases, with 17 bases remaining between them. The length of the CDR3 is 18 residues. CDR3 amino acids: CASSFLLRSSATNEKLFF. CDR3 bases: TGTGCCAGCAGCTTCTTATTAAGGTCATCTGCAACTAATGAAAAACTGTTTTTT. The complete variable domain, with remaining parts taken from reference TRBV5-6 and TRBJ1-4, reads DAGVTQSPTHLIKTRGQQVTLRCSPKSGHDTVSWYQQALGQGPQFIFQYYEEEERQRGNFPDRFSGHQFPNYSSELNVNALLLGDSALYLCASSFLLRSSATNEKLFFGSGTQLSVL.